The 11 T cell receptor beta chains given below trace back to one sample, sequenced in a study of cytomegalovirus exposure and HLA in healthy donors. It was with 60 Vbeta and 13 Jbeta primers that the PCR ran. Profiling relied on immunoSEQ multiplex PCR, and the TCRdb table lists in-frame clones only, not all of them. The sample lists under 150,000 clones; around 79% were seen once. The specimen sequenced was PBMCs. The receptors here all came from a woman in her twenties or thirties in good health and CMV-seropositive.

The rearrangement uses TRBV2 and TRBJ2-5; TRBD1 is a possible D gene (6 bases). There are 16 residues in the CDR3. V was trimmed by 3 bases and J by 0 bases, leaving 14 bases between them. CDR1 SNHLY and CDR2 FYNNEI come from the germline V gene. CDR3 sequence reads: CASSDPRDKYQETQYF. The CDR3 nucleotides read TGTGCCAGCAGTGACCCCCGGGACAAGTACCAAGAGACCCAGTACTTC. The entire variable domain, with the rest obtained from reference TRBV2 and TRBJ2-5, is as follows: EPEVTQTPSHQVTQMGQEVILRCVPISNHLYFYWYRQILGQKVEFLVSFYNNEISEKSEIFDDQFSVERPDGSNFTLKIRSTKLEDSAMYFCASSDPRDKYQETQYFGPGTRLLVL.

The J gene is TRBJ1-3, the V gene TRBV5-4, with 8 positions matching TRBD1. CDR1 SGHNT and CDR2 YYREEE come from the germline V gene (reference sequence). After removal of 0 bases from V and 7 bases from J, the junction contained 6 bases not matched to a gene. The CDR3 is 15 residues long. In nucleotides, the CDR3 is TGTGCCAGCAGCTTGGCAGGGGGCAGCGGGAACACCATATATTTT. Protein sequence: CASSLAGGSGNTIYF.

The table lists this clone with a few counts. The chain is built from TRBV6-6 and TRBJ2-2; D is unresolved. The germline gives CDR1 MNHNY, CDR2 SVGAGI (reference sequence). V shed 6 bases and J shed 6 bases, with 5 bases lying between them. This CDR3 has 11 amino acids. The DNA of the CDR3 is TGTGCCAGCAGGGTAGCCGGGGAGCTGTTTTTT. Translated: CASRVAGELFF.

This clone appeared once. This chain uses TRBV5-4 with TRBJ1-2, with TRBD1 as a possible D gene (6 bases). The CDR3 extends over 15 amino acids. Germline V gene data show CDR1 as SGHNT and CDR2 as YYREEE (reference sequence). The V end was cut by 1 base, the J end by 5 bases, with 15 bases between. This CDR3 is CASSLRVGGGYGYTF. DNA of the CDR3: TGTGCCAGCAGCTTGCGGGTAGGGGGGGGATATGGCTACACCTTC.

A remark on this clone: The sample carries other DNA sequences with the same CDR3. V usage is TRBV5-1 and J usage is TRBJ2-5; D ambiguous. The CDR3 contains 13 residues. The germline V gene has CDR1 SGHRS and CDR2 YFSETQ. V was clipped by 2 bases and J by 3 bases, with 8 bases between them. The CDR3 loop reads CASSLGGEETQYF. DNA of the CDR3: TGCGCCAGCAGCTTAGGCGGAGAAGAGACCCAGTACTTC.

The table lists this clone with a few counts. The J gene is TRBJ1-2, the V gene TRBV4-1; D may be TRBD1 (5 bases). The CDR3 is made up of 13 amino acids. Deletions cut 0 bases from V and 8 bases from J, with 10 bases between. Germline V gives CDR1 MGHRA, CDR2 YSYEKL. The CDR3 DNA reads as TGCGCCAGCAGCCAAGATGGGGCGGCAGGCTACACCTTC. This translates into CASSQDGAAGYTF.

The V gene is TRBV2, the J gene TRBJ2-7, with 8 bases aligning to TRBD2. This CDR3 is 16 amino acids long. The junction had 17 bases not matched to a gene; V was cut back by 7 bases and J by 6 bases. CDR1 and CDR2 from the germline V gene are SNHLY and FYNNEI. The CDR3 loop reads CASTPLGAGVTSEQYF. The DNA for the CDR3 is TGTGCCAGCACTCCCTTGGGAGCGGGGGTTACCAGCGAGCAGTACTTC.

The chain recombines TRBV28 with TRBJ1-1, with D possibly being TRBD1 (5 bases). The germline V and J ends were trimmed by 11 bases and 7 bases, with 17 bases remaining between them. The CDR3 extends over 12 amino acids. The germline V gene encodes CDR1 MDHEN and CDR2 SYDVKM. CDR3 sequence (DNA): TGTGCCGGCCTCGGCGGGGCCGATGAAGCTTTCTTT. As protein: CAGLGGADEAFF. The variable domain in full, with the rest retrieved from reference TRBV28 and TRBJ1-1, is DVKVTQSSRYLVKRTGEKVFLECVQDMDHENMFWYRQDPGLGLRLIYFSYDVKMKEKGDIPEGYSVSREKKERFSLILESASTNQTSMYLCAGLGGADEAFFGQGTRLTVV.

The chain combines TRBV5-1 with TRBJ2-7; 8 bases align to TRBD1. The CDR3 is made up of 14 amino acids. Germline-derived CDR1 and CDR2 are SGHRS and YFSETQ. V lost 2 bases and J lost 5; bases outside the gene matches: 6. CDR3 in DNA: TGCGCCAGCAGCTTCCAGGGGGCGGTCCACGAGCAGTACTTC. Translated: CASSFQGAVHEQYF.

This chain connects TRBV5-1 to TRBJ2-3, with 9 bases lining up with TRBD2. In germline, CDR1 is SGHRS, CDR2 YFSETQ. V lost 0 bases, J lost 4 bases, and 6 bases stayed unmatched. This CDR3 has 16 residues. CDR3 residues: CASSLGLAGMADTQYF. The CDR3, as DNA: TGCGCCAGCAGCTTGGGGCTAGCGGGGATGGCAGATACGCAGTATTTT.

CDR3 residues: CASSQGQYNTGELFF. CDR3 DNA sequence: TGCGCCAGCAGCCAAGGACAATACAACACCGGGGAGCTGTTTTTT. The chain combines TRBV4-1 with TRBJ2-2; D ambiguous. Germline V lookup: CDR1 MGHRA, CDR2 YSYEKL. With 1 base removed from V and 2 bases from J, the gap between germline ends came to 8 bases. This CDR3 comprises 15 residues.